The rows below give T cell receptor beta chains drawn from one sample of a study of blood T cell repertoires in COVID-19. This table comes from immunoSEQ multiplex PCR, and its TCRdb copy is limited to in-frame clones, with some not included. This repertoire shows about 120,000 clones, about 78% found once; its top ten account for 2% to 2.5%. The sequencing sample was made of peripheral blood. Every receptor here comes from a man between 65 and 85 years old with acute or convalescent COVID-19. Both conserved end residues are part of each CDR3. A D gene is named only where the DNA matches it firmly. Only some rows state a clone size, as once, few, many or a class for expanded clones.

TRBD2 TRBJ2-1 TRBV6-2/TRBV6-3 NA TGTGCCAGCAGTTCCACGGGACTAGCGGGGGGACACTACAATGAGCAGTTCTTC CASSSTGLAGGHYNEQFF
NA TRBJ2-7 TRBV5-1 NA TGCGCCAGCCGGGACTCCGGATACTACGAGCAGTACTTC CASRDSGYYEQYF
TRBD1 TRBJ2-7 TRBV27 NA TGTGCCAGCAGTTCGTCGAGGGGGCTGGAGCAGTACTTC CASSSSRGLEQYF
TRBD1 TRBJ1-2 TRBV6-5 NA TGTGCCAGCAGCAAAGACCCCGGACAGGGAAGGGGCTACACCTTC CASSKDPGQGRGYTF
NA TRBJ1-1 TRBV5-1 once TGCGCCAGCAGCGCAGGAGGAACGGACACTGAAGCTTTCTTT CASSAGGTDTEAFF
NA TRBJ1-1 TRBV11-3 NA TGTGCCAGCAGCTCCGGGCCGAGGGGGACTGAAGCTTTCTTT CASSSGPRGTEAFF
TRBD1 TRBJ1-5 TRBV7-2 NA TGTGCCAGCAGTCAACAGGGGGCAAATCAGCCCCAGCATTTT CASSQQGANQPQHF
TRBD2 TRBJ2-5 TRBV29-1 once TGCAGCGTTGAACTAGCGGGGGGCAGGGAGACCCAGTACTTC CSVELAGGRETQYF
TRBD2 TRBJ2-7 TRBV7-2 NA TGTGCCAGCAAAATCGGGGGGACCCCCTACGAGCAGTACTTC CASKIGGTPYEQYF
NA TRBJ1-3 TRBV19 NA TGTGCCAGTAAACATGGGAGCTCTGGAAACACCATATATTTT CASKHGSSGNTIYF
NA TRBJ2-5 TRBV20-1 NA TGCAGTGCTAGTTATGAGACCCAGTACTTC CSASYETQYF
TRBD1 TRBJ2-7 TRBV28 few TGTGCCAGCAGTCCACCTTTGGGGGACAGACCCTACGAGCAGTACTTC CASSPPLGDRPYEQYF
NA TRBJ2-3 TRBV6-5 many TGTGCCAGCAGAACACACCCTCCTGGCACAGATACGCAGTATTTT CASRTHPPGTDTQYF
NA TRBJ1-5 TRBV21-1 many TGTGCCAGCAGCGTGGGGCTTTTAGGGATAAGGGGGAATCAGCCCCAGCATTTT CASSVGLLGIRGNQPQHF
NA TRBJ1-1 TRBV21-1 few TGTGCCAACAGGACAGGAGAGAACACTGAAGCTTTCTTT CANRTGENTEAFF
NA TRBJ1-2 TRBV6-5 few TGTGCCAGCCGGGAGGACTTAAATGAGGGCTACACCTTC CASREDLNEGYTF
NA TRBJ2-7 TRBV7-9 NA TGTGCCAGCAGCCACGGGAGAACTGAGCAGTACTTC CASSHGRTEQYF
NA TRBJ1-6 TRBV4-1 NA TGCGCCAGCAGCCAAGGGCGGCCATCCTATAATTCACCCCTCCACTTT CASSQGRPSYNSPLHF
NA TRBJ1-1 TRBV5-1 NA TGCGCCAGCAGCTTGAGGGGCTCGGGGAGGACTGAAGCTTTCTTT CASSLRGSGRTEAFF
NA TRBJ2-3 TRBV5-1 few TGCGCCAGCAGCCCACTAGCTACCACAGATACGCAGTATTTT CASSPLATTDTQYF
TRBD1 TRBJ1-6 TRBV18 many TGTGCCAGCTCACCACAAGGACAGGGTAATTCACCCCTCCACTTT CASSPQGQGNSPLHF
NA TRBJ1-5 TRBV5-5 NA TGTGCCAGCACGGCGGGACGTACCTCCATTAGCAATCAGCCCCAGCATTTT CASTAGRTSISNQPQHF
NA TRBJ2-2 TRBV27 NA TGTGCCAGCAGAGTAGGGAGGAACACCGGGGAGCTGTTTTTT CASRVGRNTGELFF
TRBD1 TRBJ1-1 TRBV2 NA TGTGCCAGCAGTCGGACAGGGAGCGTTTCCTTGAACACTGAAGCTTTCTTT CASSRTGSVSLNTEAFF
NA TRBJ2-2 TRBV30 few TGTGCCTCGGGCTCGAACACCGGGGAGCTGTTTTTT CASGSNTGELFF
NA TRBJ1-3 TRBV7-9 once TGTGCCAGCAGACATACTGGAAACACCATATATTTT CASRHTGNTIYF
NA TRBJ2-1 TRBV9 NA TGTGCCAGCAGCGTAGCCAACAATGAGCAGTTCTTC CASSVANNEQFF
TRBD1 TRBJ1-1 TRBV6-6 NA TGTGCCAGCAGTAATCCCGGGACAGGAGCTTTCTTT CASSNPGTGAFF
TRBD1 TRBJ1-2 TRBV18 NA TGTGCCAGCTCACCCGAGACAGGGGTTGGCTATGGCTACACCTTC CASSPETGVGYGYTF
NA TRBJ1-3 TRBV29-1 NA TGCAGCGTTGAATCGAACACCATATATTTT CSVESNTIYF
NA TRBJ2-3 TRBV4-3 NA TGCGCCAGCAGCCAACTCTCGGCGGCGGCGGATACGCAGTATTTT CASSQLSAAADTQYF
NA TRBJ1-1 TRBV19 NA TGTGCCAGTAAGGAAGGCTCGACCGCGGGTGGGACTGAAGCTTTCTTT CASKEGSTAGGTEAFF
NA TRBJ1-1 TRBV7-2 NA TGTGCCAGCAGCAATCTAAACACTGAAGCTTTCTTT CASSNLNTEAFF
TRBD1 TRBJ1-1 TRBV5-1 NA TGCGCCAGCAGCTTGGATGGACAGGGGAACACTGAAGCTTTCTTT CASSLDGQGNTEAFF
TRBD2 TRBJ2-7 TRBV6-1 few TGTGCCAGCAGTGAAGGATCTACGGGGGGGATTTCCTACGAGCAGTACTTC CASSEGSTGGISYEQYF
TRBD1 TRBJ2-1 TRBV2 NA TGTGCCAGCAGCCCGGACAGGCAGAACTACAATGAGCAGTTCTTC CASSPDRQNYNEQFF
TRBD1 TRBJ2-7 TRBV7-2 NA TGTGCCAGCACGCCCGGGACAGGGGGCAGGGAGCAGTACTTC CASTPGTGGREQYF